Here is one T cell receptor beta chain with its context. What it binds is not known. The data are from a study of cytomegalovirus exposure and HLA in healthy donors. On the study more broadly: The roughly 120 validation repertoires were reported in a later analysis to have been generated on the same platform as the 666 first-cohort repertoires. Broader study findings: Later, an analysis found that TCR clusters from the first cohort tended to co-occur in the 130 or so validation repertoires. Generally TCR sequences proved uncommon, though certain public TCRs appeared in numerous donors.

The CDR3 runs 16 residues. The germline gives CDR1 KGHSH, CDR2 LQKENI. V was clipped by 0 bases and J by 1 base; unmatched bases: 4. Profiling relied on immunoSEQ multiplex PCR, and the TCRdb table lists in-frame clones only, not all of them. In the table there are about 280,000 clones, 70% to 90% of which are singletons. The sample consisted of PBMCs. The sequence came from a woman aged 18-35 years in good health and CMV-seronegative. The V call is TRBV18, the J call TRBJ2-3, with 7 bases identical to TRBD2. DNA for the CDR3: TGTGCCAGCTCACCACCGAACGGGAGGCGCACAGATACGCAGTATTTT. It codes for CASSPPNGRRTDTQYF.